Shown below are 7 T cell receptor beta chains from a single sample sequenced in a study of T cell responses to AZD1222 COVID-19 vaccine. This table comes from immunoSEQ multiplex PCR, and its TCRdb copy is limited to in-frame clones, with some not included. The table lists roughly 200,000 clones, roughly 90% of them singletons. Sequencing was performed on peripheral blood, taken 28 days after the second AZD1222 dose. These receptors originate from an adult who received the AZD1222 COVID-19 vaccine.

This clone was recorded a few times. The V call is TRBV30, the J call TRBJ1-6, with a tentative D call TRBD1 (6 bases). The CDR3 has 15 amino acids. V lost 4 bases, J lost 9 bases, and 19 bases lay in between. The V gene's germline CDR1 is GTSNPN and CDR2 SVGIG (reference sequence). The CDR3, as DNA: TGTGCCTGGATCCCCGGCAGGGGCTCGGGTTCACCCCTCCACTTT. The encoded protein is CAWIPGRGSGSPLHF.

The genes are TRBV11-2 and TRBJ1-6, with D possibly matching TRBD1 (5 bases). Deletions cut 4 bases from V and 10 bases from J, with 17 bases between. Germline V gene lookup returns CDR1 SGHAT and CDR2 FQNNGV. This CDR3 comprises 15 residues. CDR3 in DNA: TGTGCCAGCAGCTCCGACCCAGGCAGGGCCTCACCCCTCCACTTT. Translating it yields CASSSDPGRASPLHF.

The gene calls are TRBV19 and TRBJ1-1, with a weak D call TRBD1 (6 bases). The CDR3 covers 14 residues. Germline V gene data show CDR1 as LNHDA and CDR2 as SQIVND (reference sequence). The V end lost 3 bases, the J end lost 7 bases, and 15 bases lay between the germline ends. This CDR3 reads CASSIWTEAVEAFF. CDR3 sequence (DNA): TGTGCCAGTAGTATTTGGACAGAAGCCGTTGAAGCTTTCTTT.

This sequence joins TRBV24-1 and TRBJ2-1; 10 bases are shared with TRBD2. CDR3 length equals 14 residues. The ends lost 4 bases at V and 6 bases at J; junction bases unmatched: 2. The germline CDR1 and CDR2 sequences are KGHDR and SFDVKD. The CDR3 bases are TGTGCCACCAGTGAAGCGGGAGGGATCAATGAGCAGTTCTTC. Translation gives CATSEAGGINEQFF.

This rearrangement joins TRBV30 to TRBJ2-1; weak D call: TRBD2 (7 bases). V was shortened by 1 base and J by 0 bases, with 19 bases between the two germline ends. CDR1 and CDR2 from the germline V gene are GTSNPN and SVGIG (reference sequence). This CDR3 contains 18 residues. The CDR3 sequence is CAWSGRGASSSSYNEQFF. The CDR3 region has the DNA TGTGCCTGGAGTGGCCGGGGGGCTAGCTCAAGCTCCTACAATGAGCAGTTCTTC. Full variable domain (remainder filled in from reference TRBV30 and TRBJ2-1): SQTIHQWPATLVQPVGSPLSLECTVEGTSNPNLYWYRQAAGRGLQLLFYSVGIGQISSEVPQNLSASRPQDRQFILSSKKLLLSDSGFYLCAWSGRGASSSSYNEQFFGPGTRLTVL.

This clone has only one observation. The V and J genes are TRBV6-2 or TRBV6-3 and TRBJ2-5; D is ambiguous. V lost 2 bases to trimming and J lost 4 bases, with 11 bases between them. The length of the CDR3 is 14 residues. Germline CDR1 and CDR2: MNHEY and SVGEGT. The CDR3 sequence is CASSYSGQRETQYF. Written as DNA, the CDR3 is TGTGCCAGCAGTTACAGTGGCCAGAGAGAGACCCAGTACTTC.

The chain carries TRBV6-5 and TRBJ2-7, with D perhaps TRBD2 (7 bases). CDR3 length: 14 residues. CDR1 MNHEY and CDR2 SVGAGI come from the germline V gene. Trimming pared 2 bases from V and 4 bases from J, leaving 12 bases between. The CDR3 loop is CASSYARGGYEQYF. The CDR3, as DNA: TGTGCCAGCAGTTACGCGAGGGGGGGTTACGAGCAGTACTTC.